What follows is one T cell receptor (beta chain) and its context. This sample was taken from a study of blood T cells in healthy people across ages. Primers used in a second PCR of roughly 7 to 11 cycles were a sample-barcoded 5' primer and a J-beta primer mix. One entry per CDR3 protein results from TCRdb running MiXCR on the 5' RACE reads. The sample yields hundreds of thousands of distinct CDR3 sequences, about half seen once. V gave up 3 bases and J gave up 2 bases, with 12 bases separating them. Germline CDR1 is SQVTM and CDR2 is ANQGSEA. The CDR3 loop spans 14 amino acids. The chain is built from TRBV29-1 and TRBJ2-3; D possibly corresponds to TRBD1 (5 bases). The source is a man aged 80 or over in good health. Input material: blood. The CDR3 DNA follows: TGCAGCGTTGAGGTAGTAGGGGACACAGATACGCAGTATTTT. Its translation: CSVEVVGDTDTQYF.